Only a few counts were recorded for the clone carrying this TCR beta chain. Its target is not known. The data were obtained in a study of T cell repertoires in cytomegalovirus infection. Study details: A matching HLA type, together with CMV infection, was signaled by public TCR beta signatures.

TCRdb called the reads again in MiXCR, with one record for every CDR3 protein. This table holds around 710,000 distinct CDR3 sequences, about 29% found once. Trimming pared 5 bases from V and 3 bases from J, leaving 13 bases between. The CDR3 covers 14 residues. Germline assignment: CDR1 LNHDA and CDR2 SQIVND (reference sequence). Study-wide results and caveats: Cumulative frequency (of public TCR beta family members) identified carriers of CMV plus the relevant HLA.

The chain has TRBV19 and TRBJ1-1; maybe TRBD1 (6 bases). The receptor's source is a human donor in good health (CMV status not recorded). Some clones in this sample may be carry-over from other donors' samples. This specimen consisted of cultured CD8+ T cells from PBMCs, obtained from culture after CMV antigen stimulation. CDR3 sequence: CASSGSQGYTEAFF. CDR3 nucleotides: TGTGCCAGTAGTGGATCACAGGGATACACTGAAGCTTTCTTT.